This TCR beta chain was observed in a study of cytotoxic CD8 clonotypes in ibrutinib-treated CLL. Deep sequencing aimed at 1 in 200,000 to 1 in 1 million T cells' resolution. Clones were sequenced by immunoSEQ multiplex PCR, and TCRdb holds only the in-frame ones, with some missing. The sample has 250,000 to 350,000 clones, about 72% seen once; the top ten hold about 5%. Germline CDR1 reads MDHEN; CDR2 reads SYDVKM. The V and J ends lost 6 bases and 5 bases, in that order; junction bases with no gene match: 7. This CDR3 has 13 residues. Notes on the study in general: Treatment saw public clonotypes, which were uncommon, either contract or stay stable. Sampling time points were not equivalent between sustained-remission and progressing patients.

Libraries of TCR beta were made from roughly 2.2 micrograms of genomic DNA that came from cryopreserved PBMCs. A word on this clone: The antigen is unknown.

The chain has TRBV28 and TRBJ2-7; 7 bases match TRBD1. The input for sequencing was PBMCs, taken at disease progression, from a patient treated with ibrutinib. This sequence was found in a human donor with chronic lymphocytic leukemia. Written as DNA, the CDR3 is TGTGCCAGCAGGGGACAGCTCAGAAACGAGCAGTACTTC. It yields the protein CASRGQLRNEQYF.